One sample yielded the 19 T cell receptor beta chains listed below, sequenced in a study of PD-L1 blockade in urothelial cancer. Clones were read by immunoSEQ multiplex PCR, and TCRdb kept only the in-frame ones, dropping some. Altogether approximately 58,000 clones are present, 82% being singletons, with the ten largest covering approximately 4%. Sequences were derived from PBMCs, sampled around atezolizumab (anti-PD-L1) treatment. Receptors originate from a man aged 65 to 85 with urothelial cancer.

The chain links TRBV19 to TRBJ2-4; the match to TRBD2 covers 9 bases. CDR3 size: 16 residues. Germline trimming cut 3 bases from V and 3 bases from J; bases unmatched to any gene: 6. Germline-derived CDR1 and CDR2 are LNHDA and SQIVND (reference sequence). The CDR3 sequence is CASSISGGWGKNIQYF. In DNA, the CDR3 is TGTGCCAGTAGTATTAGCGGGGGCTGGGGCAAAAACATTCAGTACTTC.

The chain uses TRBV19 and TRBJ2-2; D might be TRBD2 (5 bases). Germline V gene data show CDR1 as LNHDA and CDR2 as SQIVND (reference sequence). Trimming cost V 4 bases and J 4 bases, with 13 bases left between them. The CDR3 runs 15 residues. The CDR3 reads CASSRTPPGTGELFF. CDR3 sequence (DNA): TGTGCCAGTAGTAGGACTCCACCAGGCACCGGGGAGCTGTTTTTT.

The CDR3 region is CASSLAEGGYEQYF. The CDR3 nucleotides read TGTGCCAGCAGCTTAGCTGAGGGAGGGTACGAGCAGTACTTC. The V and J genes are TRBV7-2 and TRBJ2-7, with 7 bases matching TRBD2. CDR3 length: 14 amino acids. Per the germline V gene, CDR1 is SGHTA and CDR2 is FQGNSA. The trim removed 0 bases at V and 4 bases at J, leaving 3 bases unmatched.

As concerns this clone: Different DNA sequences within this sample yield the same CDR3. The chain combines TRBV11-2 with TRBJ2-3; 7 bases are a match to TRBD1. Germline V lookup: CDR1 SGHAT, CDR2 FQNNGV. The CDR3 sequence is 14 residues long. Trimming cost V 5 bases and J 2 bases; bases outside gene matches: 4. The CDR3 nucleotides read TGTGCCAGCAGCCTTGGGACAGCCACAGATACGCAGTATTTT. Translated, it gives CASSLGTATDTQYF.

In its sample, this clone was seen a few times. The genes are TRBV6-1 and TRBJ2-1; D perhaps matches TRBD1 (6 bases). The CDR3 sequence is 15 residues long. Trimming pared 6 bases from V and 5 bases from J, leaving 17 bases between. The V gene's germline CDR1 is MNHNS and CDR2 SASEGT. The CDR3 region has the DNA TGTGCCAGCAGACAAACCCGGGACACCCACAATGAGCAGTTCTTC. Its translation: CASRQTRDTHNEQFF.

This clone appeared a few times. V and J are TRBV7-6 and TRBJ2-1; D call uncertain. V gave up 5 bases and J gave up 1 base, with 12 bases separating them. Germline V gives CDR1 SGHVS, CDR2 FNYEAQ. This CDR3 region has 15 residues. For the CDR3, the DNA is TGTGCCAGCAGCCCTTCCCCGTCTTCCTACAATGAGCAGTTCTTC. Residues: CASSPSPSSYNEQFF.

J is TRBJ1-1 and V is TRBV5-1, with D tentatively TRBD1 (5 bases). CDR3 length equals 14 residues. Per germline, CDR1 SGHRS and CDR2 YFSETQ. The germline V and J ends were trimmed by 0 bases and 8 bases, with 14 bases remaining between them. Here the CDR3 DNA reads TGCGCCAGCAGCTTGGAAGGGCAGGGTAGCGAAGCTTTCTTT. The encoded protein is CASSLEGQGSEAFF.

Remarks on this clone: Within the sample, other DNA sequences also encode this same CDR3. The rearrangement uses TRBV19 and TRBJ1-1; 9 bases map to TRBD1. CDR3 length: 13 residues. Germline V gives CDR1 LNHDA, CDR2 SQIVND (reference sequence). V lost 7 bases, J lost 4 bases, and 4 bases stayed unmatched. The CDR3 sequence: CASTATGGTEAFF. The CDR3 nucleotides read TGTGCCAGTACGGCGACAGGGGGCACTGAAGCTTTCTTT.

V gene TRBV11-2 combines with J gene TRBJ1-1, with D uncertain. The germline V gene has CDR1 SGHAT and CDR2 FQNNGV. Between the trimmed V and J ends, which lost 0 bases and 6 bases, there was a span of 8 bases. The CDR3 spans 13 residues. CDR3 region: CASSLESQAEAFF. The CDR3 nucleotides read TGTGCCAGCAGCTTAGAAAGTCAGGCTGAAGCTTTCTTT.

This clone showed up just once. This chain links TRBV6-1 with TRBJ2-1; D not resolved. This CDR3 comprises 15 residues. The V end lost 5 bases, the J end lost 6 bases, and 17 bases lay between the germline ends. CDR1 MNHNS and CDR2 SASEGT come from the germline V gene. The CDR3 DNA reads as TGTGCCAGCAGTCCATACACCTTAGCCGGCAATGAGCAGTTCTTC. Translated: CASSPYTLAGNEQFF.

This chain connects TRBV19 to TRBJ1-2; D possibly corresponds to TRBD1 (6 bases). The CDR3 is made up of 15 amino acids. Germline lookup yields CDR1 LNHDA and CDR2 SQIVND (reference sequence). V was pared by 5 bases and J by 13 bases, with 26 bases between. This CDR3 reads CASSSPGGGEDSCTF. DNA for the CDR3: TGTGCCAGTAGTTCACCCGGGGGGGGCGAAGACAGCTGCACCTTC.

The chain has TRBV7-9 and TRBJ2-7, with 9 positions matching TRBD2. This CDR3 is 14 amino acids long. The trim removed 8 bases at V and 1 base at J, leaving 6 bases unmatched. Germline V gene lookup returns CDR1 SEHNR and CDR2 FQNEAQ (reference sequence). CDR3 sequence (DNA): TGTGCCAGCTCTTGGCGGGAGGGTTCCTACGAGCAGTACTTC. It specifies CASSWREGSYEQYF.

Many counts were recorded for this clone. The gene calls are TRBV5-4 and TRBJ1-1; maybe TRBD1 (6 bases). Germline V CDR1 and CDR2: SGHNT, YYREEE (reference sequence). V was cut by 3 bases and J by 6 bases, with 15 bases left in between. The CDR3 length is 14 residues. The CDR3 nucleotides are TGTGCCAGCAGCTCCAGGGACACCGGGGCTGAAGCTTTCTTT. This codes for CASSSRDTGAEAFF.

This chain links TRBV11-3 with TRBJ2-2; D may be TRBD2 (6 bases). Trimming removed 5 bases at V and 6 bases at J, with 10 bases between. CDR1 SGHNT and CDR2 YENEEA come from the germline V gene. There are 13 residues in the CDR3. The CDR3 sequence is CASSPLASGELFF. In DNA form, the CDR3 reads TGTGCCAGCAGCCCACTAGCTTCCGGGGAGCTGTTTTTT.

The chain has TRBV28 and TRBJ2-4; D may be TRBD2 (7 bases). Trimming removed 1 base from V and 3 bases from J, with 13 bases in between. The length of the CDR3 is 16 residues. The V gene's germline CDR1 is MDHEN and CDR2 SYDVKM. The CDR3 nucleotides are TGTGCCAGCAGTTTATCGGCAGGGGAGGGCAAAAACATTCAGTACTTC. Its translation: CASSLSAGEGKNIQYF.

V gene TRBV28 combines with J gene TRBJ2-5; D possibly corresponds to TRBD2 (5 bases). Per the germline V gene, CDR1 is MDHEN and CDR2 is SYDVKM. Trimming took 3 bases from V and 4 from J, leaving 12 bases between them. The CDR3 is made up of 14 amino acids. The CDR3 loop reads CASSFPSIAETQYF. The CDR3 coding sequence is TGTGCCAGCAGTTTCCCTAGCATAGCAGAGACCCAGTACTTC.

This rearrangement joins TRBV11-2 to TRBJ2-3; TRBD1 is a possible D gene (6 bases). V was cut by 2 bases and J by 2 bases, with 11 bases left in between. This CDR3 comprises 15 residues. In germline, CDR1 is SGHAT, CDR2 FQNNGV. CDR3 sequence: CASSLQGTPTDTQYF. CDR3 bases: TGTGCCAGCAGCTTACAGGGGACCCCCACAGATACGCAGTATTTT.

The chain has TRBV11-2 and TRBJ2-4, with TRBD1 matching over 11 bases. The CDR3 is made up of 17 amino acids. Germline V gives CDR1 SGHAT, CDR2 FQNNGV. Trimming took 4 bases from V and 3 from J; bases not matched to a gene: 8. CDR3 nucleotide sequence: TGTGCCAGCAGCTGGGGGACAGGGGGGTATGGCAAAAACATTCAGTACTTC. Translation: CASSWGTGGYGKNIQYF.

This sequence joins TRBV28 and TRBJ1-3; D ambiguous. Per germline, CDR1 MDHEN and CDR2 SYDVKM. Trimming stripped 2 bases from V and 2 bases from J, with 10 bases between. The CDR3 length is 15 residues. The DNA for the CDR3 is TGTGCCAGCAGTTTAGGGAGGGCCGCTGGAAACACCATATATTTT. Translation: CASSLGRAAGNTIYF.